The 5 T cell receptor beta chains below were found in one sample sequenced in a study of shared clonotypes between healthy human individuals. Clones were read by immunoSEQ multiplex PCR, and TCRdb kept only the in-frame ones, dropping some. The data show 300,000 to 400,000 clones, 87% seen once. Sequencing was carried out using memory CD8+ T cells sorted from blood. This sample's subset: CD45RO+ cells pooled with CCR7-negative TemRA cells. The receptors derive from a man between 18 and 29 years old in good health.

The chain is built from TRBV7-9 and TRBJ2-3; no firm D call. V was pared by 6 bases and J by 2 bases, with 6 bases between. The CDR3 runs 12 residues. Per the germline V gene, CDR1 is SEHNR and CDR2 is FQNEAQ (reference sequence). This CDR3 reads CASRLNTDTQYF. CDR3 nucleotide sequence: TGTGCCAGCAGACTGAACACAGATACGCAGTATTTT.

This clone was observed at least ten times. The chain is built from TRBV7-3 and TRBJ2-7; D perhaps matches TRBD2 (5 bases). Germline lookup yields CDR1 SGHTA and CDR2 FQGTGA. With 5 bases removed from V and 4 bases from J, the gap between germline ends came to 12 bases. The CDR3 sequence is 13 residues long. DNA for the CDR3: TGTGCCAGCAGCGAGAACACGGGGTACGAGCAGTACTTC. Protein product: CASSENTGYEQYF.

This clone came up many times. The chain has TRBV6-1 and TRBJ2-1, with D unresolved. Germline V gene lookup returns CDR1 MNHNS and CDR2 SASEGT. The CDR3 sequence is 12 residues long. Deletions cut 8 bases from V and 4 bases from J, with 9 bases between. The CDR3 bases are TGTGCCAGCTATGAGTCTTACAATGAGCAGTTCTTC. Its protein is CASYESYNEQFF.

This clone has just a few counts. The chain joins TRBV7-9 to TRBJ2-5; no clear D gene. This CDR3 is 15 amino acids long. V gave up 4 bases and J gave up 2 bases, with 14 bases separating them. Germline V CDR1 and CDR2: SEHNR, FQNEAQ (reference sequence). The CDR3 bases are TGTGCCAGCAGCTCCCCTCGAACGGAACAAGAGACCCAGTACTTC. Translating it yields CASSSPRTEQETQYF. The whole variable domain, filled in from reference TRBV7-9 and TRBJ2-5, reads DTGVSQNPRHKITKRGQNVTFRCDPISEHNRLYWYRQTLGQGPEFLTYFQNEAQLEKSRLLSDRFSAERPKGSFSTLEIQRTEQGDSAMYLCASSSPRTEQETQYFGPGTRLLVL.

CDR3 sequence reads: CSVLQGLYGYTF. CDR3 DNA: TGCAGCGTCTTACAGGGATTATATGGCTACACCTTC. The chain links TRBV29-1 to TRBJ1-2, with TRBD1 as a possible D gene (6 bases). The ends were cut back, 6 bases at V and 5 bases at J, with 13 bases in the middle. This CDR3 has 12 amino acids. CDR1 is SQVTM, CDR2 ANQGSEA, per germline.